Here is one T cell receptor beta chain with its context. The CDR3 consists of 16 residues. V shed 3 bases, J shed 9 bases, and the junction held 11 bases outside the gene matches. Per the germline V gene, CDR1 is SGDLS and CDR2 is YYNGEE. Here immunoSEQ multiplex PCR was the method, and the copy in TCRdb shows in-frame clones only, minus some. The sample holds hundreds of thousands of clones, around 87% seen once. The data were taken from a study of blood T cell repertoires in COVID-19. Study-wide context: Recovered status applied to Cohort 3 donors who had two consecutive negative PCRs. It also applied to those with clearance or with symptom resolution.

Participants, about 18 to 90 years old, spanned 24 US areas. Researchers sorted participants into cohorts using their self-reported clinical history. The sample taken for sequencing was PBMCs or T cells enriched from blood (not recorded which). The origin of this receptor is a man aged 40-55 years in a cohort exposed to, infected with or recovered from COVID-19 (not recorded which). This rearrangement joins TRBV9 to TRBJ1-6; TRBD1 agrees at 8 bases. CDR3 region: CASSADRGRVGSPLHF. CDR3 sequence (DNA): TGTGCCAGCAGCGCAGACAGGGGCAGGGTAGGTTCACCCCTCCACTTT.